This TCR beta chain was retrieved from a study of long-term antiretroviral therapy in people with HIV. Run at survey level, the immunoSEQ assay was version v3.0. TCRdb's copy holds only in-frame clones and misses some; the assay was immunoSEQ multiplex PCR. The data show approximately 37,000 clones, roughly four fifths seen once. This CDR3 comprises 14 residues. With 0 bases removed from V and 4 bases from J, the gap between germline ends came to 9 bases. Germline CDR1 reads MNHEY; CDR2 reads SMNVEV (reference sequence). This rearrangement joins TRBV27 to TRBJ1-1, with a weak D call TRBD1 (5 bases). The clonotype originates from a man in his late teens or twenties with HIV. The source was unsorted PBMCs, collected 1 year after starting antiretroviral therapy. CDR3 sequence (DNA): TGTGCCAGCAGTTTATCGGCAGGGAGCACTGAAGCTTTCTTT. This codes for CASSLSAGSTEAFF.